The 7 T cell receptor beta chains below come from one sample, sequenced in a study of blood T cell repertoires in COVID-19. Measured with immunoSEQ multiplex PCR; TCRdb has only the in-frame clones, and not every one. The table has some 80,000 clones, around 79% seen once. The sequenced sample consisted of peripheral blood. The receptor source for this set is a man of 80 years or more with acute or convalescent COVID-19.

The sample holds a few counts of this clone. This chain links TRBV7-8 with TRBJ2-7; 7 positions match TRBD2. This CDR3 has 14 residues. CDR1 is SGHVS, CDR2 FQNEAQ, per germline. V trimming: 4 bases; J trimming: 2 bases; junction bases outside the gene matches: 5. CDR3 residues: CASSYRDYAYEQYF. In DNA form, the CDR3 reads TGTGCCAGCAGCTATAGGGACTACGCCTACGAGCAGTACTTC.

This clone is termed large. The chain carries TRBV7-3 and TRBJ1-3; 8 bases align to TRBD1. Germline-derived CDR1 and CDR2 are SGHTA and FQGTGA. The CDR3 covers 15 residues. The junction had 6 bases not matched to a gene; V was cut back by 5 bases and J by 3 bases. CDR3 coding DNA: TGTGCCAGCAGCGCCTCAGGGGGCTATGGAAACACCATATATTTT. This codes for CASSASGGYGNTIYF. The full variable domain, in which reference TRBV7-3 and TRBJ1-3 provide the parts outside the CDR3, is GAGVSQTPSNKVTEKGKYVELRCDPISGHTALYWYRQSLGQGPEFLIYFQGTGAADDSGLPNDRFFAVRPEGSVSTLKIQRTERGDSAVYLCASSASGGYGNTIYFGEGSWLTVV.

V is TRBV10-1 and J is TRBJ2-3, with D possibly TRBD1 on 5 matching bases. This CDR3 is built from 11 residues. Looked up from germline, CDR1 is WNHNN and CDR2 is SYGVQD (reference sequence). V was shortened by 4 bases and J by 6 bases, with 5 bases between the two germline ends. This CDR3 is CASSAGDTQYF. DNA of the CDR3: TGCGCCAGCAGTGCAGGGGATACGCAGTATTTT.

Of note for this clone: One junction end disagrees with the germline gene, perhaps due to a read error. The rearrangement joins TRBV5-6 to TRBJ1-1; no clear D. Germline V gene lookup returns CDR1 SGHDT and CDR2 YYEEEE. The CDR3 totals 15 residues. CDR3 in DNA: TGTGCCAGCAGATTGGAGGGCGGGGTCGTTACTGAAGCTTTCTTT. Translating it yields CASRLEGGVVTEAFF.

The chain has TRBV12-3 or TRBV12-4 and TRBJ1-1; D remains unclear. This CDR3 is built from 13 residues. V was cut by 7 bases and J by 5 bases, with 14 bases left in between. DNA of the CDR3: TGTGCCAGCACCGGCCGACGGGTTACTGAAGCTTTCTTT. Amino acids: CASTGRRVTEAFF.

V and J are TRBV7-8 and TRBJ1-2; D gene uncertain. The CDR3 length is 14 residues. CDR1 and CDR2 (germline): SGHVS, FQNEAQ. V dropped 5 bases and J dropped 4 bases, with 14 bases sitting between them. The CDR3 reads CASSALSGGYGYTF. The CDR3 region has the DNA TGTGCCAGCAGCGCGCTTTCCGGAGGCTATGGCTACACCTTC.

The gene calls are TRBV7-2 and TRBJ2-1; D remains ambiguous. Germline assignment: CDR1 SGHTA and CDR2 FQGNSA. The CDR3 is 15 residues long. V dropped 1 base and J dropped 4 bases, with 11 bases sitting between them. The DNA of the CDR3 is TGTGCCAGCAGCTTAGATCGCGCTGTTTACAATGAGCAGTTCTTC. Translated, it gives CASSLDRAVYNEQFF.